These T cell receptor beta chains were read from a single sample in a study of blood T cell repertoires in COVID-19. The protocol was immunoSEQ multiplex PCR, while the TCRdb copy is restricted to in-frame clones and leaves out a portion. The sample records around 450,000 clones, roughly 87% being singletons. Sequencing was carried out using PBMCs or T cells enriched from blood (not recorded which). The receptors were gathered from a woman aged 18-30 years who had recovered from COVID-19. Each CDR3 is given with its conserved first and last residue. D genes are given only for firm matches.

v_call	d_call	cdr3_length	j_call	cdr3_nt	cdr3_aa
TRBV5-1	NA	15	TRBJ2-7	TGCGCCAGCAGCTCCAGGACTGGGATAGGGTACGAGCAGTACTTC	CASSSRTGIGYEQYF
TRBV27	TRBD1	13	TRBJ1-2	TGTGCCAGCAGTACCGACAGGGGAATTGGCTACACCTTC	CASSTDRGIGYTF
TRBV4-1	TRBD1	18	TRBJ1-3	TGCGCCAGCAGCCACGGACAAATAACAGGGGATCCTGGAAACACCATATATTTT	CASSHGQITGDPGNTIYF
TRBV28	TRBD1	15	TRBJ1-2	TGTGCCAGCAGTCCAGGGGGATTATCTAACTATGGCTACACCTTC	CASSPGGLSNYGYTF
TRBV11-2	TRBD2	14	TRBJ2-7	TGTGCCAGCAGCCTGGGGACTAGGGAGTACGAGCAGTACTTC	CASSLGTREYEQYF
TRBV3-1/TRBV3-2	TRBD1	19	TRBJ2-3	TGTGCCAGCAGCCAAGGCGAACCATCGCGGACAGGGCGACAAGATACGCAGTATTTT	CASSQGEPSRTGRQDTQYF
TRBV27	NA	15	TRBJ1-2	TGTGCCAGCAGTTTAGGGGGCCCCCCTAACTATGGCTACACCTTC	CASSLGGPPNYGYTF
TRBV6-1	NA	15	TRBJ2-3	TGTGCCAGCAGTGAAGCGCCGCTAGAAGGAGATACGCAGTATTTT	CASSEAPLEGDTQYF
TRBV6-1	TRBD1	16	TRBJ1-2	TGTGCCAGCAGTGAATATCGCCAGGGGGATCCCTATGGCTACACCTTC	CASSEYRQGDPYGYTF
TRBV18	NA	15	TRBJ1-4	TGTGCCAGCTCACAGCGGACGGACCCTAATGAAAAACTGTTTTTT	CASSQRTDPNEKLFF